This TCR beta chain stems from a study of blood T cell repertoires in COVID-19 (dated by TCRdb to 2018 to 2021). For the study in its entirety: Collaborator samples came from the United States, Italy and Spain and covered acute and convalescent phases of COVID-19. The prospective study material was composed of cDNA or gDNA derived from T cells, B-cell-depleted T cells, or PBMCs. Subjects who had been exposed to COVID-19, were actively infected with it, or had recovered from it provided the deeply sampled blood TCRbeta repertoires that made up the dataset. The repertoires were made available in a free public database intended to serve as a resource for research on the immune response to SARS-CoV-2. The samples were drawn from the first 160 participants of the ongoing ImmuneRACE study and from some 1,300 subjects provided by 6 global collaborators. The sample metadata nearly always contained a de-identified subject ID, COVID-19 status, age in years and sex. Where available, HLA class I and class II types were obtained from metadata supplied by the sample provider rather than from assay-based typing. Results the study describes overall, beyond this receptor: How much clinical and demographic metadata was included differed by source and by participant, and the metadata was provided uncurated.

Regarding this clone: The antigen this receptor binds is unknown. Base qualities are not at hand, and no much larger clone is one base apart.

Inclusive of the bounding cysteine and phenylalanine, the CDR3 is 15 residues long. The only DNA kept is the CDR3, 45 bases in frame from the first base. The germline V gene provides CDR1 SGHVS and CDR2 FQNEAQ. V is clipped by 3 bases and J by 0 bases, and the sequence between their germline boundaries is 11 bases long. TCRbeta CDR3 regions were amplified from genomic DNA by means of the immunoSEQ Assay, a bias-controlled multiplex PCR. Per the authors' processing: Nucleated cell counts per sample were estimated from amplification of reference gene primers within the assay. To quantify the absolute abundance of each unique TCRbeta CDR3 rearrangement, sequence reads were collapsed and filtered. Productive Simpson clonality was computed per sample as the square root of Simpson's diversity index over productive rearrangements. The table comes from immuneACCESS by way of TCRdb, which keeps in-frame sequences with V and J called. Part of the clones is missing from these tables; in studies checked, under half for an unresolved V gene and the rest for unknown reasons. V, J and clone size reflect that table, while D and trimming were determined from the DNA. The sample table records about 72,000 clones; approximately 89% of these occur just once. The ten largest clones take up 4.8% of the sample.

Each collaborating institution followed its own protocols to collect whole blood in K2EDTA tubes. For TCRbeta analysis, collaborators shipped samples in one of three forms: frozen whole blood, isolated PBMCs, or DNA extracted from either of those sample types. In this chain, TRBV7-8 is recombined with TRBJ2-5; TRBD1 might be the D gene, on 5 matching bases. Material: peripheral blood. The source of this sequence is a woman in her sixties or seventies with active COVID-19. The DNA sequence is given as TGTGCCAGCAGCTTCCAGACAGTCGACCAAGAGACCCAGTACTTC. The resulting protein is CASSFQTVDQETQYF. This CDR3, with the reference TRBV7-8 and TRBJ2-5 proteins standing in past its ends, gives the full variable domain GAGVSQSPRYKVAKRGQDVALRCDPISGHVSLFWYQQALGQGPEFLTYFQNEAQLDKSGLPSDRFFAERPEGSVSTLKIQRTQQEDSAVYLCASSFQTVDQETQYFGPGTRLLVL.